This T cell receptor beta chain was sequenced in a study of cytomegalovirus exposure and HLA in healthy donors. Method: immunoSEQ multiplex PCR; TCRdb's copy keeps in-frame clones and lacks some. The sample holds more than 90,000 clones, roughly 88% seen once. Germline lookup yields CDR1 SGHRS and CDR2 YFSETQ. The CDR3 covers 15 residues. This clone was found once. Its antigen is currently unknown. The germline gene is not matched at one end of the junction; a read error may be the cause. Study observations and caveats: The investigators catalogued 164 TCR beta chains as cytomegalovirus-associated. The classifier reportedly diagnosed cytomegalovirus status with high sensitivity and specificity. In vitro work confirmed that three CMV-associated chains recognize CMV antigens.

This chain joins TRBV5-1 and TRBJ2-1; D perhaps matches TRBD1 (6 bases). This TCR was sampled from a man aged 18 to 29 in good health and CMV-seronegative. Sequenced: PBMCs. CDR3 amino acids: CASSLEPQGSNEQFF. Here the CDR3 DNA reads TGCGCCAGCAGTTTGGAACCTCAGGGGAGCAATGAGCAGTTCTTC.